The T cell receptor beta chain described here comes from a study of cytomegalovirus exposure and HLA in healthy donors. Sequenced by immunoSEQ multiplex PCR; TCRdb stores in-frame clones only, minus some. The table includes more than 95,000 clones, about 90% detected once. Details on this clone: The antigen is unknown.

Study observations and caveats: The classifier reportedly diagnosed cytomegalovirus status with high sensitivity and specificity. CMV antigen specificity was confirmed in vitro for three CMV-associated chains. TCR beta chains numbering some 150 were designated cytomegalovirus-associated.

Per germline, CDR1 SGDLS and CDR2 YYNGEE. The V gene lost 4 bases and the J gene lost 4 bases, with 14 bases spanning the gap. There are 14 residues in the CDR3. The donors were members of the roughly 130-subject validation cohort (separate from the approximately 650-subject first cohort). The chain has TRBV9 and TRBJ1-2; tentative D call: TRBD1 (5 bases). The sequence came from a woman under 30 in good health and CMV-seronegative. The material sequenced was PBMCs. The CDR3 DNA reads TGTGCCAGCAGCCCAGCCGGGACTTTCTATGGCTACACCTTC. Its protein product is CASSPAGTFYGYTF. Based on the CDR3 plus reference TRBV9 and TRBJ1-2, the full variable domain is DSGVTQTPKHLITATGQRVTLRCSPRSGDLSVYWYQQSLDQGLQFLIQYYNGEERAKGNILERFSAQQFPDLHSELNLSSLELGDSALYFCASSPAGTFYGYTFGSGTRLTVV.